This T cell receptor beta chain was captured by sequencing in a study of cytomegalovirus exposure and HLA in healthy donors. Study-wide findings and caveats: Most TCR sequences showed up rarely, but some public TCRs showed up in many donors.

The CDR3 runs 18 residues. Germline-derived CDR1 and CDR2 are SGHAT and FQNNGV. Deletions cut 1 base from V and 0 bases from J, with 16 bases between. Note on this clone: Its antigen is not known.

Primers: 60 Vbeta forward and 13 Jbeta reverse. Sequencing was performed with immunoSEQ multiplex PCR; in TCRdb, only in-frame clones are kept and a portion is missing. The profile shows approximately 140,000 clones, approximately 80% of them singletons. The sequence was obtained from a woman aged 40 to 50 in good health and CMV-seronegative. Sequenced material: PBMCs. This rearrangement joins TRBV11-2 to TRBJ2-1; the D gene is possibly TRBD1 (6 bases). Here the CDR3 DNA reads TGTGCCAGCAGCTTAGTCCCCACTGGACAGAGCTCCTACAATGAGCAGTTCTTC. Translating gives CASSLVPTGQSSYNEQFF.